This entry concerns a single T cell receptor (beta chain). Its antigen is undetermined. This CDR3 has 17 amino acids. CDR1 and CDR2 from the germline V gene are LGHNA and YNFKEQ. Trimming left V 2 bases short and J 1 base short, with 14 bases between. This entry is derived from a study of T cells in Graves' hyperthyroidism and ophthalmopathy. The study's findings and limits: A model built on 13 V-J features separated ophthalmopathy from stable hyperthyroidism.

Uncontrolled infection, other autoimmune disease, pregnancy or lactation excluded patients. In making diagnoses, clinical symptoms, serum thyroxine and TRAb, thyroid ultrasound and orbital computed tomography were all used. RNA transcripts were the template for amplifying TCR beta CDR3 regions. The HTBI primer set was used in a first-round RT-PCR of the TCR CDR3. TCRdb ran MiXCR on the multiplex PCR reads and lists one entry per CDR3 protein. The sample has a few hundred thousand distinct CDR3 sequences; roughly 46% are singletons. The receptor was derived from a woman between 18 and 30 years old with Graves' hyperthyroidism. What was sequenced was peripheral blood or thyroid tissue (not recorded which). The chain links TRBV4-2 to TRBJ2-2, with D hard to call. The CDR3, as DNA: TGTGCCAGCAGCCAAATCCCCCTTGACTTGAACACCGGGGAGCTGTTTTTT. This sequence encodes CASSQIPLDLNTGELFF.